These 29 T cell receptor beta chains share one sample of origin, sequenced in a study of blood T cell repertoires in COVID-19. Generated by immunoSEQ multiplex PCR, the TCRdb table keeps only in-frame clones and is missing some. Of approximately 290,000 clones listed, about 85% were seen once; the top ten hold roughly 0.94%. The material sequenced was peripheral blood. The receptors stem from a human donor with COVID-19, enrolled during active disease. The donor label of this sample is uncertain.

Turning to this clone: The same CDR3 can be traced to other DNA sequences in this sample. CDR3 region: CASSRVSNQPQHF. In nucleotides, the CDR3 is TGTGCCAGTAGTAGAGTCAGCAATCAGCCCCAGCATTTT. The chain recombines TRBV19 with TRBJ1-5; D not certain. The CDR3 covers 13 residues. Germline V CDR1 and CDR2: LNHDA, SQIVND (reference sequence). The V and J ends lost 4 bases and 1 base respectively, with 5 bases between them.

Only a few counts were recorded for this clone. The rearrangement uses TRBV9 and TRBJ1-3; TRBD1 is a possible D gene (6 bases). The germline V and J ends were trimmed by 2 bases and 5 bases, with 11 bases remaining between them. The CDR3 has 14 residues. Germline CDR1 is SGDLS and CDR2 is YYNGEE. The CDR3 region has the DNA TGTGCCAGCAGCGTGGGGGACAAAAGAAACACCATATATTTT. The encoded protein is CASSVGDKRNTIYF.

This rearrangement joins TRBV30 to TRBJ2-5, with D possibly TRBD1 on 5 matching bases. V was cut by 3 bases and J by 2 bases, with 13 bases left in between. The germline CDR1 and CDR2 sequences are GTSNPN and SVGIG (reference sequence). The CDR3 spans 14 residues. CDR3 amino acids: CAWSPPGLQETQYF. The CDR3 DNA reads TGTGCCTGGAGCCCCCCAGGGCTTCAAGAGACCCAGTACTTC.

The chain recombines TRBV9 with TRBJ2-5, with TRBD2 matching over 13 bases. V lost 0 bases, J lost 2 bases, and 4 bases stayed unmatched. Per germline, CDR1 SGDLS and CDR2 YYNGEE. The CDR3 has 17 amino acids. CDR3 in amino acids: CASSVAGLAGVQETQYF. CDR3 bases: TGTGCCAGCAGCGTAGCTGGACTAGCGGGAGTTCAAGAGACCCAGTACTTC.

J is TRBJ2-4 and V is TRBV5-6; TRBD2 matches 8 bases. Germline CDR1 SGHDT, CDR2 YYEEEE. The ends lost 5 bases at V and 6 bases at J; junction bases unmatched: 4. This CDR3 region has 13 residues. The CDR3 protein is CASSGTRTNIQYF. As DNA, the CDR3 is TGTGCCAGCAGTGGGACTAGAACAAACATTCAGTACTTC.

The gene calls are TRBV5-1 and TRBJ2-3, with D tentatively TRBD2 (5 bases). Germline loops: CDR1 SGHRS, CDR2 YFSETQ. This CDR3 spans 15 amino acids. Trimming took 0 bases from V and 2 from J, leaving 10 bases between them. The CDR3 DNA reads TGCGCCAGCAGCTTGGACGGGATTAACACAGATACGCAGTATTTT. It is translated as CASSLDGINTDTQYF.

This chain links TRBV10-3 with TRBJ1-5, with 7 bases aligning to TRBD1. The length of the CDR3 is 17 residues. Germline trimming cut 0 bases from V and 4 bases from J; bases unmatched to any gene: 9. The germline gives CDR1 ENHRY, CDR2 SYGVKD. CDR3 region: CAISESEGDRGNQPQHF. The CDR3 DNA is TGTGCCATCAGTGAGTCGGAGGGGGACAGAGGGAATCAGCCCCAGCATTTT.

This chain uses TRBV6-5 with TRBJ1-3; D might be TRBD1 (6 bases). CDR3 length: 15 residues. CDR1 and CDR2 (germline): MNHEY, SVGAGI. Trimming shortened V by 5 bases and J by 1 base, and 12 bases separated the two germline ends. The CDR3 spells CASSRQAVSGNTIYF. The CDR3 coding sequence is TGTGCCAGCAGTCGACAGGCTGTATCTGGAAACACCATATATTTT.

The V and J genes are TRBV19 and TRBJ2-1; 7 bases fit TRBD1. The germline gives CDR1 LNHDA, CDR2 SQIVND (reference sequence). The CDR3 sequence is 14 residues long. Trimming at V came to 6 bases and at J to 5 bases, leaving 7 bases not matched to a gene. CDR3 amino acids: CASSLQGVHNEQFF. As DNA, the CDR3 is TGTGCCAGTAGCCTCCAGGGGGTCCACAATGAGCAGTTCTTC.

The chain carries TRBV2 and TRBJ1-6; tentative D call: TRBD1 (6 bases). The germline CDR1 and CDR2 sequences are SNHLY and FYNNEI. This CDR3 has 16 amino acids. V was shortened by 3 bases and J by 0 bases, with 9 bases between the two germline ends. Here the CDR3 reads CASSDPDSSYNSPLHF. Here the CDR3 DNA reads TGTGCCAGCAGTGACCCGGACAGCTCCTATAATTCACCCCTCCACTTT.

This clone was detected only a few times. CDR3 protein: CASSPGGNEQFF. Here the CDR3 DNA reads TGTGCCAGCAGCCCCGGAGGGAATGAGCAGTTCTTC. V and J are TRBV3-1 (or the pseudogene TRBV3-2) and TRBJ2-1; possibly TRBD2 for D (6 bases). The CDR3 consists of 12 residues. The V gene lost 4 bases and the J gene lost 7 bases, with 8 bases spanning the gap. CDR1 LGHDT and CDR2 YNNKEL come from the germline V gene (reference sequence).

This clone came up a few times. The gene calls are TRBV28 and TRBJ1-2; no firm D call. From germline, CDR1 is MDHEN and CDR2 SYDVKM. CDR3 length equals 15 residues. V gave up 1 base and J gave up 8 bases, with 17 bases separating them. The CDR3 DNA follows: TGTGCCAGCAGTTTATCCGCCGCTATGCGGCAAGGCTACACCTTC. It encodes CASSLSAAMRQGYTF.

CDR3 in amino acids: CAWSEHGQGNKFF. The CDR3, as DNA: TGTGCCTGGAGTGAACATGGACAGGGGAATAAGTTCTTC. This chain uses TRBV30 with TRBJ2-1; 9 nucleotides align to TRBD1. V trimming: 1 base; J trimming: 14 bases; junction bases outside the gene matches: 9. The CDR3 runs to 13 residues. CDR1 and CDR2 (germline): GTSNPN, SVGIG (reference sequence).

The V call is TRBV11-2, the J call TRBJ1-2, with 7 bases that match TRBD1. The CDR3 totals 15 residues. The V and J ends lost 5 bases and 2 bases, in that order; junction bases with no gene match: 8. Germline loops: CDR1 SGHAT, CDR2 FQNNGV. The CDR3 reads CASSPTGVRNYGYTF. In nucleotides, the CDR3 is TGTGCCAGCAGCCCTACAGGGGTTAGGAACTATGGCTACACCTTC.

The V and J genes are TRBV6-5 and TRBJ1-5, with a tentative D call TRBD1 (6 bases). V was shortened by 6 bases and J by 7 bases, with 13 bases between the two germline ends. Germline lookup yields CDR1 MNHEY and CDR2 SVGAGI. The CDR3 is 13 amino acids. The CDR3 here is CASRDSLEQPQHF. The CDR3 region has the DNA TGTGCCAGCAGGGACAGTCTTGAACAGCCCCAGCATTTT.

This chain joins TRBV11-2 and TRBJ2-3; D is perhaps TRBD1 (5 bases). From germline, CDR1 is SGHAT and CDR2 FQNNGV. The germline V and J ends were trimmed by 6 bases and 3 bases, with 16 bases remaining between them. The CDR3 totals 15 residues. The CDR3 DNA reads TGTGCCAGCAGGGGGCAGGGAAGAAGGACAGATACGCAGTATTTT. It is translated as CASRGQGRRTDTQYF.

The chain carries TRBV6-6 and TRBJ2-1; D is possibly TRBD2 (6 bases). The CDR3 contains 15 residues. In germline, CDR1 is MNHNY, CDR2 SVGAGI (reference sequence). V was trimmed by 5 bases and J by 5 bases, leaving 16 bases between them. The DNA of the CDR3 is TGTGCCAGCAGTGCCGGGACTCGAGGAAACAATGAGCAGTTCTTC. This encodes CASSAGTRGNNEQFF.

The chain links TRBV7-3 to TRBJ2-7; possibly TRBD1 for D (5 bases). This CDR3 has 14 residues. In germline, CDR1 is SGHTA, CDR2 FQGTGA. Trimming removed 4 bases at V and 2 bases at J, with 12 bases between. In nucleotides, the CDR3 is TGTGCCAGCAGCTCTCAGGGTGGCCCCTACGAGCAGTACTTC. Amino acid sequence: CASSSQGGPYEQYF. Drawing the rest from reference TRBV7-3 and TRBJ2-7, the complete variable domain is GAGVSQTPSNKVTEKGKYVELRCDPISGHTALYWYRQSLGQGPEFLIYFQGTGAADDSGLPNDRFFAVRPEGSVSTLKIQRTERGDSAVYLCASSSQGGPYEQYFGPGTRLTVT.

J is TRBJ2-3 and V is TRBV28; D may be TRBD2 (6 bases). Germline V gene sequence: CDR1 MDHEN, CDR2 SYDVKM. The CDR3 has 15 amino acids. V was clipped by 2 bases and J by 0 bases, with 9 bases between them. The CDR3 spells CASSLDGSSTDTQYF. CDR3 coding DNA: TGTGCCAGCAGTTTAGACGGGAGTAGCACAGATACGCAGTATTTT.

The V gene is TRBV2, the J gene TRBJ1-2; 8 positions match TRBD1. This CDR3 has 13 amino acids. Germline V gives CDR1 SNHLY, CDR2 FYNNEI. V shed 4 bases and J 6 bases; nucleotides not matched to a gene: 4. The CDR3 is CASSVDRVHGYTF. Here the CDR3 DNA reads TGTGCCAGCAGTGTGGACAGGGTACATGGCTACACCTTC.

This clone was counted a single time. CDR3 residues: CASSLSYRGIYGYTF. The CDR3 DNA reads as TGCGCCAGCAGCTTAAGTTACAGAGGGATCTATGGCTACACCTTC. V gene TRBV5-1 combines with J gene TRBJ1-2, with D unresolved. V was trimmed by 2 bases and J by 4 bases, leaving 15 bases between them. The CDR3 totals 15 residues. The V gene's germline CDR1 is SGHRS and CDR2 YFSETQ.

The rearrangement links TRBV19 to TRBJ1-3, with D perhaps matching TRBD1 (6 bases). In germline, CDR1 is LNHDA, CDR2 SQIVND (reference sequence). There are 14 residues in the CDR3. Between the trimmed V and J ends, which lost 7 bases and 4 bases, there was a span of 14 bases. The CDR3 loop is CASNTGNYGNTIYF. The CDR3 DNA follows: TGTGCCAGTAATACAGGGAACTACGGAAACACCATATATTTT.

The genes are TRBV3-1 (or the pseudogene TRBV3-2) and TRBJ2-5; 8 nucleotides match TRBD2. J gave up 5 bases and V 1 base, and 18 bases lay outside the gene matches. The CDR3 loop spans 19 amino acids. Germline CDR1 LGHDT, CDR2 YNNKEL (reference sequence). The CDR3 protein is CASSQGGGSAGGPRETQYF. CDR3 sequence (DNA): TGTGCCAGCAGCCAAGGGGGGGGTTCGGCGGGAGGCCCCCGGGAGACCCAGTACTTC.

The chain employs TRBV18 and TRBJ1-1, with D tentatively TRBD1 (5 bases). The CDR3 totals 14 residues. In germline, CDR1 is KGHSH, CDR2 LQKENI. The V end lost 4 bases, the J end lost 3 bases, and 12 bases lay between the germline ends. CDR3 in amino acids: CASSQQGADTEAFF. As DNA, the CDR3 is TGTGCCAGCTCACAGCAGGGCGCGGACACTGAAGCTTTCTTT. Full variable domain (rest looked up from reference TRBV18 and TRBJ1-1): NAGVMQNPRHLVRRRGQEARLRCSPMKGHSHVYWYRQLPEEGLKFMVYLQKENIIDESGMPKERFSAEFPKEGPSILRIQQVVRGDSAAYFCASSQQGADTEAFFGQGTRLTVV.

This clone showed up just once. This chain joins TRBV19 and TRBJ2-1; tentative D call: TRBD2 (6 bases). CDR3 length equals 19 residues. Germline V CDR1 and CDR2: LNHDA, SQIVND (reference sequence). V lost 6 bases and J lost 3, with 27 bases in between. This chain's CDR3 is CASRRAGTYFEENYNEQFF. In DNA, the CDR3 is TGTGCCAGTAGACGAGCCGGGACTTATTTTGAGGAGAACTACAATGAGCAGTTCTTC.

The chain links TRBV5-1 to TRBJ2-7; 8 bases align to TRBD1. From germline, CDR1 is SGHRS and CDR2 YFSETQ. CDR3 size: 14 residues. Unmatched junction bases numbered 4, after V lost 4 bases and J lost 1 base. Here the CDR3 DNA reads TGCGCCAGCAGCCCGGACAGGGTTTCCTACGAGCAGTACTTC. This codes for CASSPDRVSYEQYF.

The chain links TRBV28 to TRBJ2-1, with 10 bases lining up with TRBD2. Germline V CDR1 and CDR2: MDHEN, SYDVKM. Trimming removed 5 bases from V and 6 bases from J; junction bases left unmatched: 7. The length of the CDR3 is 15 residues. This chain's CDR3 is CASSPFSGRLNEQFF. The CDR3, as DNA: TGTGCCAGCAGTCCCTTTAGCGGGAGGCTCAATGAGCAGTTCTTC.

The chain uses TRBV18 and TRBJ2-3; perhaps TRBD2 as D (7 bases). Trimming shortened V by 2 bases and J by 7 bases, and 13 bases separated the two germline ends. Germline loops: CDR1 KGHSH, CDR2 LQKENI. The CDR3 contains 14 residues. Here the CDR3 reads CASSPNREGNTQYF. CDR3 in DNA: TGTGCCAGCTCACCAAACAGGGAGGGGAATACGCAGTATTTT.

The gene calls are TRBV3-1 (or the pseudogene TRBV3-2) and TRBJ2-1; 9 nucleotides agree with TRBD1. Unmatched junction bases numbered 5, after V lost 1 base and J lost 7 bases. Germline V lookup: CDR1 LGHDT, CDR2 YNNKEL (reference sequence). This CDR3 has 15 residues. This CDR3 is CASSQAGTGNNEQFF. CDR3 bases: TGTGCCAGCAGCCAAGCCGGGACAGGGAATAATGAGCAGTTCTTC.